These 10 T cell receptor beta chains originate from one sample sequenced in a study of identical twins. Each CDR3 protein is one row after TCRdb ran MiXCR on the 5' RACE reads. Of approximately 240,000 distinct CDR3 sequences listed, over 13% are singletons. The sequenced sample was memory (CD45RO+) T cells sorted from blood. Receptors were obtained from a woman under 30 in good health.

V usage is TRBV5-1 and J usage is TRBJ2-3, with 11 bases identical to TRBD1. Germline loops: CDR1 SGHRS, CDR2 YFSETQ. This CDR3 comprises 19 residues. Trimming removed 4 bases from V and 0 bases from J; junction bases left unmatched: 13. The chain's CDR3 is CASSPGTGGSLSSTDTQYF. The CDR3 DNA is TGCGCCAGCAGCCCCGGGACAGGGGGGTCCCTTTCTAGCACAGATACGCAGTATTTT.

This clonotype has a count of ten or more. This chain joins TRBV7-2 and TRBJ2-1, with D tentatively TRBD2 (5 bases). Germline loops: CDR1 SGHTA, CDR2 FQGNSA. CDR3 size: 15 residues. The V end lost 4 bases, the J end lost 0 bases, and 10 bases lay between the germline ends. The DNA for the CDR3 is TGTGCCAGCAGCTCCGATCGGGACTCCTACAATGAGCAGTTCTTC. This translates into CASSSDRDSYNEQFF.

This clonotype was picked up many times. This chain connects TRBV12-3 or TRBV12-4 to TRBJ2-1; D assignment may be TRBD1 or TRBD2 (5 bases each). The CDR3 is made up of 12 amino acids. Trimming removed 7 bases at V and 7 bases at J, with 11 bases between. The CDR3 sequence is CASIEGQNEQFF. CDR3 sequence (DNA): TGTGCCAGCATAGAGGGGCAAAATGAGCAGTTCTTC.

The rearrangement links TRBV7-2 to TRBJ2-2; the D gene is possibly TRBD1 (5 bases). V dropped 2 bases and J dropped 1 base, with 14 bases sitting between them. Germline V gene sequence: CDR1 SGHTA, CDR2 FQGNSA. This CDR3 has 17 residues. The CDR3 DNA sequence: TGTGCCAGCAGCTTATTAGGTACAGGCCGGAACACCGGGGAGCTGTTTTTT. Its protein product is CASSLLGTGRNTGELFF.

CDR3 DNA sequence: TGCAGTGCCAGCCTAGCGGGGGGTGGAGAGACCCAGTACTTC. It is translated as CSASLAGGGETQYF. The chain carries TRBV20-1 and TRBJ2-5; 11 bases fit TRBD2. This CDR3 is 14 amino acids long. V lost 6 bases to trimming and J lost 4 bases; unmatched junction nucleotides: 7. The germline V gene encodes CDR1 DFQATT and CDR2 SNEGSKA (reference sequence).

The gene calls are TRBV12-3 or TRBV12-4 and TRBJ1-6, with no clear D. The V end was cut by 3 bases, the J end by 6 bases, with 9 bases between. CDR3 length equals 14 residues. This chain's CDR3 is CASSFGETNSPLHF. The CDR3 region has the DNA TGTGCCAGCAGTTTCGGGGAAACTAATTCACCCCTCCACTTT.

This clonotype showed up just a few times. The V call is TRBV7-2, the J call TRBJ1-5; no reliable D call. Germline-derived CDR1 and CDR2 are SGHTA and FQGNSA. V was shortened by 4 bases and J by 6 bases, with 13 bases between the two germline ends. The CDR3 loop spans 14 amino acids. CDR3 residues: CASSSFGSSQPQHF. Written as DNA, the CDR3 is TGTGCCAGCAGCTCCTTCGGGTCTTCTCAGCCCCAGCATTTT. Combining the CDR3 with reference TRBV7-2 and TRBJ1-5 gives the whole variable domain GAGVSQSPSNKVTEKGKDVELRCDPISGHTALYWYRQSLGQGLEFLIYFQGNSAPDKSGLPSDRFSAERTGGSVSTLTIQRTQQEDSAVYLCASSSFGSSQPQHFGDGTRLSIL.

This clonotype was detected many times. The genes are TRBV12-3 or TRBV12-4 and TRBJ2-5, with D maybe TRBD2 (6 bases). This CDR3 has 14 residues. V gave up 8 bases and J gave up 4 bases, with 17 bases separating them. As DNA, the CDR3 is TGTGCCAGCTCCTGGGTGGGGGGAGGAGAGACCCAGTACTTC. It translates to CASSWVGGGETQYF.

This clonotype was detected only a few times. The DNA of the CDR3 is TGTGCCAGCAGCTCTCTATTGAAGAGGGAGCAGTTCTTC. Its translation: CASSSLLKREQFF. The chain links TRBV9 to TRBJ2-1, with no clear D. V gave up 4 bases and J gave up 10 bases, with 15 bases separating them. Germline-derived CDR1 and CDR2 are SGDLS and YYNGEE. This CDR3 has 13 residues.

The chain carries TRBV11-2 and TRBJ2-1; tentatively, D is TRBD1 (6 bases). Trimming pared 1 base from V and 6 bases from J, leaving 31 bases between. The CDR3 has 21 amino acids. Per germline, CDR1 SGHAT and CDR2 FQNNGV. The CDR3: CASSLGLRATRGLSLRNEQFF. The CDR3 DNA is TGTGCCAGCAGCTTAGGCCTTCGAGCTACCAGGGGATTATCCCTCCGCAATGAGCAGTTCTTC.